The 18 T cell receptor beta chains reported below all come from one sample, sequenced in a study of cytomegalovirus exposure and HLA in healthy donors. 60 Vbeta and 13 Jbeta primers were used in PCR. This table comes from immunoSEQ multiplex PCR, and its TCRdb copy is limited to in-frame clones, with some not included. This table has roughly 140,000 clones, more than 75% appearing once. The sequencing sample was made of PBMCs. The receptors were sampled from a male donor in good health and CMV-seronegative.

This clone was seen a single time. The sample carries other DNA sequences with the same CDR3. The V and J genes are TRBV2 and TRBJ2-7; possibly TRBD1 for D (5 bases). The CDR3 has 15 amino acids. V was clipped by 3 bases and J by 0 bases, with 12 bases between them. Germline CDR1 SNHLY, CDR2 FYNNEI. This CDR3 is CASSEGWTSSYEQYF. The CDR3 nucleotides read TGTGCCAGCAGTGAGGGTTGGACATCCTCCTACGAGCAGTACTTC.

This rearrangement joins TRBV5-4 to TRBJ2-3; D ambiguous. This CDR3 comprises 14 residues. The V end was cut by 0 bases, the J end by 2 bases, with 7 bases between. Germline V gene sequence: CDR1 SGHNT, CDR2 YYREEE (reference sequence). The CDR3 nucleotides read TGTGCCAGCAGCTTGGATGGCTTCACAGATACGCAGTATTTT. Amino acids: CASSLDGFTDTQYF.

This chain joins TRBV30 and TRBJ2-5; D perhaps matches TRBD1 (5 bases). The germline V and J ends were trimmed by 0 bases and 4 bases, with 9 bases remaining between them. This CDR3 region has 13 residues. The V gene's germline CDR1 is GTSNPN and CDR2 SVGIG (reference sequence). The DNA of the CDR3 is TGTGCCTGGAGTGTAAGGGGTCGAGAGACCCAGTACTTC. Protein product: CAWSVRGRETQYF. The full variable domain, in which reference TRBV30 and TRBJ2-5 provide the parts outside the CDR3, is SQTIHQWPATLVQPVGSPLSLECTVEGTSNPNLYWYRQAAGRGLQLLFYSVGIGQISSEVPQNLSASRPQDRQFILSSKKLLLSDSGFYLCAWSVRGRETQYFGPGTRLLVL.

CDR3 DNA: TGCGCCAGCAGCTGGGGACAGGGGGCGAACGAGCAGTACTTC. Its protein is CASSWGQGANEQYF. The J gene is TRBJ2-7, the V gene TRBV5-1, with 12 bases aligning to TRBD1. The ends lost 3 bases at V and 5 bases at J; junction bases unmatched: 3. Per the germline V gene, CDR1 is SGHRS and CDR2 is YFSETQ. The CDR3 is 14 amino acids.

The rearrangement uses TRBV27 and TRBJ1-2, with D possibly matching TRBD1 (5 bases). V gave up 9 bases and J gave up 5 bases, with 7 bases separating them. CDR3 length equals 10 residues. Germline lookup yields CDR1 MNHEY and CDR2 SMNVEV (reference sequence). The CDR3 nucleotides are TGTGCCAGGGGGGGGTATGGCTACACCTTC. Translating gives CARGGYGYTF.

The CDR3 DNA reads as TGCGCCAGCAGCTTGCGCGGGGGCCAAGAGACCCAGTACTTC. This translates into CASSLRGGQETQYF. The J gene is TRBJ2-5, the V gene TRBV5-1, with 7 bases lining up with TRBD2. The germline V gene encodes CDR1 SGHRS and CDR2 YFSETQ. This CDR3 has 14 amino acids. The ends lost 1 base at V and 1 base at J; junction bases unmatched: 1.

The chain is built from TRBV5-1 and TRBJ1-1; D gene uncertain. Per the germline V gene, CDR1 is SGHRS and CDR2 is YFSETQ. V shed 0 bases and J shed 1 base, with 7 bases lying between them. The length of the CDR3 is 14 residues. DNA for the CDR3: TGCGCCAGCAGCTTGGGTGGAGAGAACACTGAAGCTTTCTTT. Protein: CASSLGGENTEAFF.

The chain links TRBV5-8 to TRBJ2-7; the match to TRBD1 covers 9 bases. The CDR3 loop spans 19 amino acids. Per the germline V gene, CDR1 is SGHTS and CDR2 is YDEGEE. V dropped 3 bases and J dropped 3; count of bases not matched to a gene: 19. The DNA of the CDR3 is TGTGCCAGCAGCTCCCCGGGGACAGGGCCCCGCGAGGCCCTCTACGAGCAGTACTTC. Protein: CASSSPGTGPREALYEQYF. The full variable domain, completed using reference TRBV5-8 and TRBJ2-7, is EAGVTQSPTHLIKTRGQQATLRCSPISGHTSVYWYQQALGLGLQFLLWYDEGEERNRGNFPPRFSGRQFPNYSSELNVNALELEDSALYLCASSSPGTGPREALYEQYFGPGTRLTVT.

V and J are TRBV10-3 and TRBJ2-1, with D maybe TRBD2 (6 bases). The CDR3 is 14 amino acids. Germline lookup yields CDR1 ENHRY and CDR2 SYGVKD. Between the trimmed V and J ends, which lost 0 bases and 5 bases, there was a span of 8 bases. The CDR3 DNA follows: TGTGCCATCAGTGAGTCGGGACTCAACAATGAGCAGTTCTTC. Its translation: CAISESGLNNEQFF.

This clone appeared a single time. The V gene is TRBV11-2, the J gene TRBJ1-2; 9 nucleotides align to TRBD1. Germline trimming cut 1 base from V and 8 bases from J; bases unmatched to any gene: 5. CDR1 and CDR2 (germline): SGHAT, FQNNGV. CDR3 size: 14 residues. For the CDR3, the DNA is TGTGCCAGCAGCTTAGCACAGGGGGCGGGCGGCTACACCTTC. Translated: CASSLAQGAGGYTF.

This clone showed up just a few times. The V gene is TRBV9, the J gene TRBJ1-1; D is unclear. CDR1 and CDR2 (germline): SGDLS, YYNGEE. Trimming removed 4 bases from V and 1 base from J, with 8 bases in between. This CDR3 region has 13 residues. CDR3 DNA: TGTGCCAGCAGCCCCTCGGGGAACACTGAAGCTTTCTTT. Protein: CASSPSGNTEAFF.

This chain connects TRBV6-5 to TRBJ2-7; a weak D match, TRBD2 (5 bases). Deletions cut 0 bases from V and 2 bases from J, with 8 bases between. Per germline, CDR1 MNHEY and CDR2 SVGAGI. The CDR3 sequence is 14 residues long. The CDR3 DNA sequence: TGTGCCAGCAGTTACTCGAACGGGGCCTACGAGCAGTACTTC. This sequence encodes CASSYSNGAYEQYF.

This clone has only a few counts. CDR3 loop: CASSLAGTGDEKLFF. The CDR3 DNA is TGTGCCAGCAGCTTAGCCGGGACAGGGGACGAAAAACTGTTTTTT. The rearrangement joins TRBV7-2 to TRBJ1-4; 10 bases are shared with TRBD1. V was pared by 0 bases and J by 8 bases, with 3 bases of the junction left unmatched. CDR3 length equals 15 residues. In germline, CDR1 is SGHTA, CDR2 FQGNSA. Full variable domain (remainder filled in from reference TRBV7-2 and TRBJ1-4): GAGVSQSPSNKVTEKGKDVELRCDPISGHTALYWYRQSLGQGLEFLIYFQGNSAPDKSGLPSDRFSAERTGGSVSTLTIQRTQQEDSAVYLCASSLAGTGDEKLFFGSGTQLSVL.

The chain employs TRBV18 and TRBJ2-7; D perhaps matches TRBD2 (5 bases). CDR3 size: 15 residues. Trimming took off 8 bases at V and 5 bases at J, with 22 bases between the two ends. Germline CDR1 and CDR2: KGHSH and LQKENI. The CDR3 DNA sequence: TGTGCCAGCGACTATTCCGGCCCCCTGGGGAACGAGCAGTACTTC. It encodes CASDYSGPLGNEQYF.

This clone turned up a few times. The chain combines TRBV29-1 with TRBJ1-2, with 10 bases fitting TRBD1. Germline V CDR1 and CDR2: SQVTM, ANQGSEA. V was clipped by 5 bases and J by 5 bases; unmatched bases: 5. The CDR3 totals 13 residues. The CDR3 reads CSVKGTGAYGYTF. As DNA, the CDR3 is TGCAGCGTTAAGGGGACAGGGGCTTATGGCTACACCTTC. Full variable domain (remainder filled in from reference TRBV29-1 and TRBJ1-2): SAVISQKPSRDICQRGTSLTIQCQVDSQVTMMFWYRQQPGQSLTLIATANQGSEATYESGFVIDKFPISRPNLTFSTLTVSNMSPEDSSIYLCSVKGTGAYGYTFGSGTRLTVV.

The gene calls are TRBV5-6 and TRBJ1-1; D may be TRBD1 (5 bases). Germline lookup yields CDR1 SGHDT and CDR2 YYEEEE. With 0 bases removed from V and 2 bases from J, the gap between germline ends came to 11 bases. The CDR3 extends over 15 amino acids. The CDR3 spells CASSLAGQGNTEAFF. DNA of the CDR3: TGTGCCAGCAGCTTGGCCGGGCAGGGAAACACTGAAGCTTTCTTT.

This chain uses TRBV19 with TRBJ2-3, with D perhaps TRBD1 (5 bases). The CDR3 is 13 amino acids. The germline V gene has CDR1 LNHDA and CDR2 SQIVND (reference sequence). The ends were cut back, 11 bases at V and 1 base at J, with 13 bases in the middle. Here the CDR3 DNA reads TGTGCCTGTGGCAGGGATGGCACAGATACGCAGTATTTT. It yields the protein CACGRDGTDTQYF.

The rearrangement joins TRBV11-2 to TRBJ1-1; D possibly corresponds to TRBD1 (5 bases). The germline V gene has CDR1 SGHAT and CDR2 FQNNGV. The CDR3 sequence is 15 residues long. V was shortened by 1 base and J by 1 base, with 10 bases between the two germline ends. As DNA, the CDR3 is TGTGCCAGCAGCTTAGTGCCGGGGGGGAACACTGAAGCTTTCTTT. It is translated as CASSLVPGGNTEAFF.